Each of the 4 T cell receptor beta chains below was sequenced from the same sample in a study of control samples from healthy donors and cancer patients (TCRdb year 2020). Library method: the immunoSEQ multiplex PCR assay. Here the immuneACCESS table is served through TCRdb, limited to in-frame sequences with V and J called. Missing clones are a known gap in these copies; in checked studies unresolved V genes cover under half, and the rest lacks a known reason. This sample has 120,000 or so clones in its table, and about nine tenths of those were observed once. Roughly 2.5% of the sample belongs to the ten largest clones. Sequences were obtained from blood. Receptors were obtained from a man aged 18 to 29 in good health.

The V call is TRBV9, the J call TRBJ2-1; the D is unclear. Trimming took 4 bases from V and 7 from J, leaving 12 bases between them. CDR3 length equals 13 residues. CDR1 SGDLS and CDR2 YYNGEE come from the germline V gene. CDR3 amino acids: CASSPRAPNEQFF. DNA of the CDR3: TGTGCCAGCAGCCCTAGAGCCCCGAATGAGCAGTTCTTC. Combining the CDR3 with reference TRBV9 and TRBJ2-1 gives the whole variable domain DSGVTQTPKHLITATGQRVTLRCSPRSGDLSVYWYQQSLDQGLQFLIQYYNGEERAKGNILERFSAQQFPDLHSELNLSSLELGDSALYFCASSPRAPNEQFFGPGTRLTVL.

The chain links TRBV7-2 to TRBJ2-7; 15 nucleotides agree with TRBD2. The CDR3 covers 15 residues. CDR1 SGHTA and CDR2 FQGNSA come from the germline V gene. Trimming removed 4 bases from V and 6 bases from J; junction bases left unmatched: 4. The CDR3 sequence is CASSSGLAGGAEQYV. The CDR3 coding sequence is TGTGCCAGCAGCTCGGGACTAGCGGGAGGAGCCGAGCAGTACGTC.

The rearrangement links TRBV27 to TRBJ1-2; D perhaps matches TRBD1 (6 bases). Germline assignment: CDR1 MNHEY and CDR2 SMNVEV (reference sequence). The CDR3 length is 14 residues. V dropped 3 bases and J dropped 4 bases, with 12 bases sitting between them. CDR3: CASSFQGSLYGYTF. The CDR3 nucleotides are TGTGCCAGCAGTTTTCAGGGGTCCCTCTATGGCTACACCTTC.

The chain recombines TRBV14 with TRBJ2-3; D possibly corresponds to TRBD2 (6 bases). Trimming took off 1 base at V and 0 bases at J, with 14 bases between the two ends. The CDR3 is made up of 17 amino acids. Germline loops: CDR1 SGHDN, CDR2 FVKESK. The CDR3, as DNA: TGTGCCAGCAGCCAAGCGGGTAGCGGCATTAGCACAGATACGCAGTATTTT. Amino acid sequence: CASSQAGSGISTDTQYF.